This T cell receptor (beta chain) came from a study of T-cell memory formation after mild COVID-19. Libraries for TCRalpha and TCRbeta carried sample barcodes and unique molecular identifiers via 5'RACE. TCRdb called the 5' RACE reads again in MiXCR, with one record for every CDR3 protein. The profile shows roughly 100,000 distinct CDR3 sequences, 15% to 20% of them singletons. Germline CDR1 and CDR2: MDHEN and SYDVKM. V lost 6 bases, J lost 5 bases, and 10 bases stayed unmatched. CDR3 length: 16 amino acids. This chain uses TRBV28 with TRBJ2-3, with TRBD2 matching over 11 bases. Source material: PBMCs or a T cell subset sorted from them (not recorded which). The source is an adult woman who had mild COVID-19 (a few samples of this study predate the infection). Cell type and time point are not known. CDR3 in amino acids: CASSSRLAGKGDTQYF. In DNA, the CDR3 is TGTGCCAGCAGCTCGAGACTAGCGGGAAAGGGAGATACGCAGTATTTT.